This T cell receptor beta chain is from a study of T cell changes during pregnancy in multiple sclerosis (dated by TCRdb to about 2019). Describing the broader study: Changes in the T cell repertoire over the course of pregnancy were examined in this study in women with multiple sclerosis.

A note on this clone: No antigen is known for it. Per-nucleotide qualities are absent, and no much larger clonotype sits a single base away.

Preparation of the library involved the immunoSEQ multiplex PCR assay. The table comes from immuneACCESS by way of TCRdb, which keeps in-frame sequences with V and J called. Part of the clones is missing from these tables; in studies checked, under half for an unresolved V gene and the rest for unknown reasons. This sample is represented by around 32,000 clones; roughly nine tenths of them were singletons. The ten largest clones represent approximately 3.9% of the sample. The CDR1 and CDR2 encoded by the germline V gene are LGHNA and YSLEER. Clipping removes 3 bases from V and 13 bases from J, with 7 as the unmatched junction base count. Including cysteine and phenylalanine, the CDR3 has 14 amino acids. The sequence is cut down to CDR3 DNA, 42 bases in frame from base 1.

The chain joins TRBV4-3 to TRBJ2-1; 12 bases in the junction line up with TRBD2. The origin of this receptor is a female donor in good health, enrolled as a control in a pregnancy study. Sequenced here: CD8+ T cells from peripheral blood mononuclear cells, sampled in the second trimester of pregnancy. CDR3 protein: CASSQGGLAGPQFF. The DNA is TGCGCCAGCAGCCAGGGCGGACTAGCGGGGCCACAGTTCTTC.